Below, 13 T cell receptor beta chains from the same sample are listed, as sequenced in a study of T cell repertoires in cytomegalovirus infection. No antigen has been identified for these receptors. TCRdb reanalysed the reads using MiXCR and keeps one entry per CDR3 protein. The data show about 480,000 distinct CDR3 sequences, around 30% seen once. Here the sequenced sample was cultured PBMCs, taken from culture after CMV antigen stimulation. The receptors shown here come from a human donor in good health (CMV status not recorded). Some clones in this sample may be carry-over from other donors' samples.

The chain joins TRBV11-2 to TRBJ2-7; possible D gene TRBD1, 6 bases. Trimming took off 3 bases at V and 5 bases at J, with 14 bases between the two ends. The germline gives CDR1 SGHAT, CDR2 FQNNGV. The CDR3 has 14 amino acids. CDR3 residues: CASSLFAGADEQYV. In DNA form, the CDR3 reads TGTGCCAGCAGCTTGTTTGCAGGGGCGGACGAGCAGTACGTC.

This clonotype was counted at least ten times. V and J are TRBV28 and TRBJ2-7, with 14 nucleotides matching TRBD2. Losses at the gene ends were 3 bases for V and 3 bases for J; bases not matched to a gene: 4. The CDR3 sequence is 16 residues long. Germline V gene data show CDR1 as MDHEN and CDR2 as SYDVKM. CDR3 sequence (DNA): TGTGCCAGCAGTTTGCTGGGGACTAGCGGGAGCTACGAGCAGTACTTC. It is translated as CASSLLGTSGSYEQYF.

Points on this clonotype: The final CDR3 position lacks the conserved phenylalanine or tryptophan, pointing to a likely read error. This chain uses TRBV18 with TRBJ2-2; possible D gene TRBD1, 5 bases. Per the germline V gene, CDR1 is KGHSH and CDR2 is LQKENI. The CDR3 spans 15 residues. Trimming removed 4 bases from V and 4 bases from J, with 13 bases in between. The CDR3 nucleotides read TGTGCCAGCTCACTCTCGACAGAGCCCACCGGGGAGCTGTTTGTT. Translation: CASSLSTEPTGELFV.

This clonotype was recorded a few times. The V gene is TRBV7-9, the J gene TRBJ2-7; D is tentatively TRBD1 or TRBD2 (5 bases each). Trimming removed 5 bases at V and 3 bases at J, with 23 bases between. CDR3 size: 17 residues. Germline V CDR1 and CDR2: SEHNR, FQNEAQ (reference sequence). CDR3 amino acids: CASSPPGLPEGYYEQYV. The DNA of the CDR3 is TGTGCCAGCAGCCCTCCCGGTTTGCCAGAGGGGTACTACGAGCAGTACGTC.

The J gene is TRBJ1-6, the V gene TRBV19; the match to TRBD1 covers 7 bases. Trimming cost V 5 bases and J 8 bases; bases outside gene matches: 6. The CDR3 covers 14 residues. Per the germline V gene, CDR1 is LNHDA and CDR2 is SQIVND (reference sequence). CDR3 residues: CASSPRDSDSPLHF. The CDR3 DNA sequence: TGTGCCAGTAGTCCGCGGGACAGCGATTCACCCCTCCACTTT. The full variable domain, rest sourced from reference TRBV19 and TRBJ1-6, is DGGITQSPKYLFRKEGQNVTLSCEQNLNHDAMYWYRQDPGQGLRLIYYSQIVNDFQKGDIAEGYSVSREKKESFPLTVTSAQKNPTAFYLCASSPRDSDSPLHFGNGTRLTVT.

V gene TRBV6-5 combines with J gene TRBJ1-1; D gene ambiguous. CDR1 MNHEY and CDR2 SVGAGI come from the germline V gene. V was trimmed by 2 bases and J by 11 bases, leaving 15 bases between them. CDR3 length equals 13 residues. The CDR3 loop reads CASSYKRVSAAFF. CDR3 bases: TGTGCCAGCAGTTACAAAAGGGTGTCAGCCGCTTTCTTT.

Remarks on this clonotype: A clone one base away is much larger, so this may be a read error. This chain's CDR3 is CASSYLVILSTGELFF. CDR3 DNA: TGTGCCAGCAGCTACCTAGTAATACTGAGCACCGGGGAGCTGTTTTTT. This chain uses TRBV7-9 with TRBJ2-2; no clear D. CDR3 length equals 16 residues. Germline V gene lookup returns CDR1 SEHNR and CDR2 FQNEAQ (reference sequence). V was shortened by 4 bases and J by 4 bases, with 16 bases between the two germline ends. Using reference TRBV7-9 and TRBJ2-2 for the parts outside the CDR3, the full variable domain is DTGVSQNPRHKITKRGQNVTFRCDPISEHNRLYWYRQTLGQGPEFLTYFQNEAQLEKSRLLSDRFSAERPKGSFSTLEIQRTEQGDSAMYLCASSYLVILSTGELFFGEGSRLTVL.

This clonotype was counted a single time. The CDR3 spells CASSLPGEPLTEAFF. DNA of the CDR3: TGTGCCAGCTCACTACCAGGGGAACCGCTCACTGAAGCTTTCTTT. The J gene is TRBJ1-1, the V gene TRBV18, with D maybe TRBD1 (6 bases). Trimming shortened V by 4 bases and J by 4 bases, and 16 bases separated the two germline ends. Germline V gives CDR1 KGHSH, CDR2 LQKENI. There are 15 residues in the CDR3.

The V and J genes are TRBV27 and TRBJ1-2, with D possibly TRBD1 on 6 matching bases. In germline, CDR1 is MNHEY, CDR2 SMNVEV (reference sequence). This CDR3 contains 16 residues. Trimming pared 5 bases from V and 8 bases from J, leaving 24 bases between. The CDR3 sequence is CASSPRTGGGRGGYTF. CDR3 nucleotides: TGTGCCAGCAGTCCCCGAACGGGAGGGGGACGTGGGGGCTACACCTTC.

This clonotype was seen a few times. The CDR3 sequence is CASSLFGGVNTEAFF. Written as DNA, the CDR3 is TGTGCCAGTAGCCTGTTTGGGGGGGTGAACACTGAAGCTTTCTTT. The chain combines TRBV19 with TRBJ1-1; D possibly corresponds to TRBD1 (5 bases). There are 15 residues in the CDR3. Germline V CDR1 and CDR2: LNHDA, SQIVND (reference sequence). V lost 6 bases, J lost 0 bases, and 14 bases lay in between.

This clonotype was picked up a small number of times. The chain joins TRBV6-5 to TRBJ2-7, with TRBD1 matching 8 bases. The length of the CDR3 is 14 residues. CDR1 and CDR2 (germline): MNHEY, SVGAGI. Germline trimming cut 5 bases from V and 2 bases from J; bases unmatched to any gene: 5. CDR3 amino acids: CASSVRQGPYEQYF. The CDR3 bases are TGTGCCAGCAGTGTAAGACAGGGGCCCTACGAGCAGTACTTC.

The V gene is TRBV6-6, the J gene TRBJ2-2, with 8 bases aligning to TRBD1. The V segment lost 6 bases and the J segment 0 bases; nucleotides outside the gene matches: 0. The CDR3 length is 14 residues. CDR1 and CDR2 (germline): MNHNY, SVGAGI (reference sequence). The DNA of the CDR3 is TGTGCCAGCAGGGGACAGGCGAACACCGGGGAGCTGTTTTTT. Protein product: CASRGQANTGELFF.

This clonotype has a handful of counts. The chain employs TRBV6-5 and TRBJ1-6; weak D call: TRBD1 (5 bases). Germline V CDR1 and CDR2: MNHEY, SVGAGI. Deletions cut 2 bases from V and 5 bases from J, with 16 bases between. This CDR3 contains 17 residues. The CDR3 loop reads CASSYATRGKDNSPLHF. CDR3 DNA: TGTGCCAGCAGTTACGCCACACGGGGGAAGGATAATTCACCCCTCCACTTT.